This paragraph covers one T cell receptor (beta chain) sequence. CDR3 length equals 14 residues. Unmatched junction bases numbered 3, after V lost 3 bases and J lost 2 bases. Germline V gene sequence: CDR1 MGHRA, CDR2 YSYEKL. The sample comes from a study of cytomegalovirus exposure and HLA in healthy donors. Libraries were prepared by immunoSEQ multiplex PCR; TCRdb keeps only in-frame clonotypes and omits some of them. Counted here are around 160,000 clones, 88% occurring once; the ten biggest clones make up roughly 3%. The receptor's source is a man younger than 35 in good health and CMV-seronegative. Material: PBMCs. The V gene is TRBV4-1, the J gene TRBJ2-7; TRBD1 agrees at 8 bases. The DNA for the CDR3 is TGCGCCAGCAGCCATGGACAGGGAACCTACGAGCAGTACTTC. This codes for CASSHGQGTYEQYF.